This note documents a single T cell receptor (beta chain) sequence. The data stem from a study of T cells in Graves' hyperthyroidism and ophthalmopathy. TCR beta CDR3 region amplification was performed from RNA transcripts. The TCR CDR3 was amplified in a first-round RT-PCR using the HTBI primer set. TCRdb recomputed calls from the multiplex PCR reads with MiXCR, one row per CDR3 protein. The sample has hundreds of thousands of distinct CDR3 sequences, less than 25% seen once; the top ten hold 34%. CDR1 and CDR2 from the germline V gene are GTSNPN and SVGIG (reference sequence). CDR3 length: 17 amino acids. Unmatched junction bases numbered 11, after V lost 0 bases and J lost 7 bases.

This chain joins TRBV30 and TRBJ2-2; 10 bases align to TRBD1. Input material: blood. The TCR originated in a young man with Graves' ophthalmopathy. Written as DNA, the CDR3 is TGTGCCTGGAGTGTACTCCCCGGGACAGGGGTTGGCGGGGAGCTGTTTTTT. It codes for CAWSVLPGTGVGGELFF.